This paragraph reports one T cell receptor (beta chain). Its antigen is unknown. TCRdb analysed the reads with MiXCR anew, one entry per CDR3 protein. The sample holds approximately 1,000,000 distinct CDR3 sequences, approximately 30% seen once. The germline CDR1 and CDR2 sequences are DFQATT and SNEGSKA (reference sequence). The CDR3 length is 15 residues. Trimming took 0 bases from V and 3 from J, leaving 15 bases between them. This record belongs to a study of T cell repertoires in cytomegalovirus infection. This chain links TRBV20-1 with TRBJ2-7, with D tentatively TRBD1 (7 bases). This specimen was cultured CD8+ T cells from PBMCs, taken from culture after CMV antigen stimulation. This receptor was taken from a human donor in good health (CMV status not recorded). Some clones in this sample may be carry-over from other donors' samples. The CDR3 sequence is CSARDQGGSLYEQYF. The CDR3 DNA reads TGCAGTGCTAGAGATCAGGGGGGTTCCCTCTACGAGCAGTACTTC.